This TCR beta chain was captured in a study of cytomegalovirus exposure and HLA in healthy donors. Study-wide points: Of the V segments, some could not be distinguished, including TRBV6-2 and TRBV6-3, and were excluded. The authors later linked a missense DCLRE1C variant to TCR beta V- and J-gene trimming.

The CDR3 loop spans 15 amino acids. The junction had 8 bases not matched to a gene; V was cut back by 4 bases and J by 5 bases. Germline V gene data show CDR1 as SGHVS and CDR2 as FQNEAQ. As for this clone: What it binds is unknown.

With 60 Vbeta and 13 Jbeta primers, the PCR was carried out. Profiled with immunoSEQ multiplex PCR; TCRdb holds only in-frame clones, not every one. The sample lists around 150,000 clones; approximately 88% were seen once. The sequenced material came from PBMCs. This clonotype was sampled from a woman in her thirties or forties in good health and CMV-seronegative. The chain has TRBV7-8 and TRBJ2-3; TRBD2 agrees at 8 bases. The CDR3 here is CASSSLGLVIDTQYF. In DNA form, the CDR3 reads TGTGCCAGCAGCTCCCTGGGACTAGTTATAGATACGCAGTATTTT. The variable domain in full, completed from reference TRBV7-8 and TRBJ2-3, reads GAGVSQSPRYKVAKRGQDVALRCDPISGHVSLFWYQQALGQGPEFLTYFQNEAQLDKSGLPSDRFFAERPEGSVSTLKIQRTQQEDSAVYLCASSSLGLVIDTQYFGPGTRLTVL.